A single sample gave rise to the 27 T cell receptor beta chains below, sequenced in a study of blood T cell repertoires in COVID-19. Sequenced by immunoSEQ multiplex PCR; TCRdb stores in-frame clones only, minus some. Among under 400,000 clones, just over 85% were seen once, and the ten largest hold 4% to 5.5%. Material for sequencing was PBMCs or T cells enriched from blood (not recorded which). These receptors were obtained from a woman aged 40 to 50 with acute COVID-19.

The chain recombines TRBV5-1 with TRBJ2-7; 9 positions agree with TRBD1. CDR3 length equals 15 residues. V trimming: 4 bases; J trimming: 5 bases; junction bases outside the gene matches: 10. Germline CDR1 reads SGHRS; CDR2 reads YFSETQ. CDR3 loop: CASSQNGQGRNEQYF. CDR3 nucleotide sequence: TGCGCCAGCAGCCAGAACGGACAGGGGAGGAACGAGCAGTACTTC.

The chain uses TRBV6-4 and TRBJ2-2; TRBD1 aligns across 8 bases. The CDR3 extends over 16 amino acids. V lost 4 bases and J lost 5; bases outside the gene matches: 9. Germline loops: CDR1 MRHNA, CDR2 SNTAGT. CDR3 sequence reads: CASSAQTGDGTGELFF. The DNA for the CDR3 is TGTGCCAGCAGTGCACAGACAGGGGACGGAACCGGGGAGCTGTTTTTT.

About this clone itself: The junction differs from germline at one of its ends, possibly a read error. The gene calls are TRBV18 and TRBJ2-2, with 7 bases fitting TRBD1. This CDR3 has 15 amino acids. The germline V gene has CDR1 KGHSH and CDR2 LQKENI. The CDR3 loop is CASSPQGLVTGELFF. Written as DNA, the CDR3 is TGTGCCAGCTCCCCACAGGGGCTGGTCACCGGGGAGCTGTTTTTT.

The chain couples TRBV7-6 to TRBJ2-1; weak D call: TRBD2 (6 bases). V shed 1 base and J shed 1 base, with 11 bases lying between them. The CDR3 runs to 16 residues. Germline CDR1 is SGHVS and CDR2 is FNYEAQ. CDR3 sequence (DNA): TGTGCCAGCAGCTTAGTCGGGGGTGCTTCCTACAATGAGCAGTTCTTC. Its protein is CASSLVGGASYNEQFF.

V usage is TRBV18 and J usage is TRBJ1-6; the match to TRBD1 covers 9 bases. The CDR3 is made up of 16 amino acids. Germline assignment: CDR1 KGHSH and CDR2 LQKENI. V was pared by 3 bases and J by 10 bases, with 10 bases of the junction left unmatched. As DNA, the CDR3 is TGTGCCAGCTCACCGGGACAGGGCAGCGGATGGTCACCCCTCCACTTT. Protein: CASSPGQGSGWSPLHF.

The genes are TRBV7-2 and TRBJ2-7; D not certain. The CDR3 totals 11 residues. Trimming left V 5 bases short and J 4 bases short, with 6 bases between. From germline, CDR1 is SGHTA and CDR2 FQGNSA. The CDR3 is CASSPSYEQYF. The CDR3 bases are TGTGCCAGCAGCCCGTCTTACGAGCAGTACTTC.

This clone appeared once. The chain recombines TRBV5-1 with TRBJ2-2; TRBD1 is a possible D gene (5 bases). V shed 3 bases and J shed 0 bases, with 12 bases lying between them. Germline values: CDR1 SGHRS, CDR2 YFSETQ. The CDR3 extends over 16 amino acids. This CDR3 is CASSYGQSSNTGELFF. The DNA for the CDR3 is TGCGCCAGCAGCTACGGACAATCCTCGAACACCGGGGAGCTGTTTTTT. Full variable domain (rest looked up from reference TRBV5-1 and TRBJ2-2): KAGVTQTPRYLIKTRGQQVTLSCSPISGHRSVSWYQQTPGQGLQFLFEYFSETQRNKGNFPGRFSGRQFSNSRSEMNVSTLELGDSALYLCASSYGQSSNTGELFFGEGSRLTVL.

The CDR3 protein is CASSLRGGSEAFF. CDR3 DNA sequence: TGTGCCAGCAGCTTGCGAGGGGGCTCTGAAGCTTTCTTT. This chain connects TRBV11-3 to TRBJ1-1; 7 nucleotides line up with TRBD1. Per germline, CDR1 SGHNT and CDR2 YENEEA. V shed 3 bases, J shed 6 bases, and the junction held 4 bases outside the gene matches. This CDR3 region has 13 residues.

V and J are TRBV5-3 and TRBJ1-5; 7 bases agree with TRBD1. TRBV5-3 is sorted into the ORF group, with uncertain function. Trimming took 1 base from V and 0 from J; bases not matched to a gene: 19. The CDR3 contains 21 residues. The CDR3, as DNA: TGTGCCAGAAGCTTGACCGAAAAACAGGGGCCCGAGGGGTATAGCAATCAGCCCCAGCATTTT. This gives the protein CARSLTEKQGPEGYSNQPQHF.

This sequence joins TRBV5-6 and TRBJ1-1, with 7 nucleotides matching TRBD1. CDR1 and CDR2 (germline): SGHDT, YYEEEE. Trimming removed 3 bases from V and 9 bases from J; junction bases left unmatched: 11. This CDR3 spans 14 amino acids. The CDR3 reads CASSWGTEATQAFF. The CDR3 DNA sequence: TGTGCCAGCAGCTGGGGGACAGAGGCAACCCAAGCTTTCTTT.

This rearrangement joins TRBV4-2 to TRBJ1-2, with 7 bases matching TRBD1. CDR3 length: 15 amino acids. Trimming removed 0 bases from V and 2 bases from J; junction bases left unmatched: 3. Germline assignment: CDR1 LGHNA and CDR2 YNFKEQ. In nucleotides, the CDR3 is TGTGCCAGCAGCCAAGAGGGCAGGGGGAACTATGGCTACACCTTC. This sequence encodes CASSQEGRGNYGYTF.

This sequence joins TRBV27 and TRBJ2-6; the D gene is possibly TRBD2 (6 bases). Between the trimmed V and J ends, which lost 0 bases and 2 bases, there was a span of 11 bases. CDR3 size: 17 residues. The germline CDR1 and CDR2 sequences are MNHEY and SMNVEV (reference sequence). This chain's CDR3 is CASSLSGWGAGANVLTF. The DNA for the CDR3 is TGTGCCAGCAGTTTATCTGGGTGGGGGGCTGGGGCCAACGTCCTGACTTTC.

The CDR3 sequence is CASSQWGQGDYGYTF. CDR3 in DNA: TGCGCCAGCAGCCAATGGGGACAGGGGGACTATGGCTACACCTTC. This chain uses TRBV4-3 with TRBJ1-2; 11 positions match TRBD1. Germline CDR1 is LGHNA and CDR2 is YSLEER. V trimming: 2 bases; J trimming: 3 bases; junction bases outside the gene matches: 2. The CDR3 extends over 15 amino acids.

A note on this clone: Other DNA sequences in this specimen translate into the identical CDR3. This chain links TRBV18 with TRBJ2-2; weak D call: TRBD1 (5 bases). The CDR3 runs 14 residues. Germline CDR1 reads KGHSH; CDR2 reads LQKENI. V lost 0 bases, J lost 4 bases, and 6 bases lay in between. The CDR3 region has the DNA TGTGCCAGCTCACCACCAGGGGCCACCGGGGAGCTGTTTTTT. Its protein is CASSPPGATGELFF.

V and J are TRBV4-3 and TRBJ2-1; TRBD2 matches at 8 bases. The CDR3 sequence is 15 residues long. V lost 4 bases, J lost 0 bases, and 2 bases stayed unmatched. Germline CDR1 reads LGHNA; CDR2 reads YSLEER. This CDR3 reads CASSRSGSSYNEQFF. The CDR3 bases are TGCGCCAGCAGCCGGAGCGGGAGCTCCTACAATGAGCAGTTCTTC.

This sequence joins TRBV7-9 and TRBJ2-1; possibly TRBD2 for D (7 bases). This CDR3 contains 12 residues. V gave up 4 bases and J gave up 9 bases, with 10 bases separating them. Germline-derived CDR1 and CDR2 are SEHNR and FQNEAQ (reference sequence). The CDR3 loop reads CASSSGGAEQFF. The CDR3 coding sequence is TGTGCCAGCAGCTCGGGGGGCGCTGAGCAGTTCTTC. Combining the CDR3 with reference TRBV7-9 and TRBJ2-1 gives the whole variable domain DTGVSQNPRHKITKRGQNVTFRCDPISEHNRLYWYRQTLGQGPEFLTYFQNEAQLEKSRLLSDRFSAERPKGSFSTLEIQRTEQGDSAMYLCASSSGGAEQFFGPGTRLTVL.

Concerning this clone itself: One end of the junction is discordant with germline, which a read error may explain. This chain joins TRBV7-7 and TRBJ2-1; 10 bases fit TRBD2. Germline V gene data show CDR1 as SSHAT and CDR2 as FNYEAQ (reference sequence). CDR3 size: 15 residues. CDR3 sequence (DNA): TGTGCTAGCAGCTTAGCGGGGACTAGCGACGATGAGCAGTTCTTC. The encoded protein is CASSLAGTSDDEQFF.

V is TRBV13 and J is TRBJ1-1, with a possible D match to TRBD1 (6 bases). The germline V gene has CDR1 PRHDT and CDR2 FYEKMQ (reference sequence). V shed 5 bases and J shed 10 bases, with 23 bases lying between them. This CDR3 comprises 15 residues. As DNA, the CDR3 is TGTGCCAGCAGCCCCACACCTGGACACTTAGGGGGAGCTTTCTTT. It yields the protein CASSPTPGHLGGAFF.

This clone was observed a single time. V and J are TRBV7-2 and TRBJ1-6, with D perhaps matching TRBD1 (5 bases). V lost 5 bases to trimming and J lost 10 bases, with 12 bases between them. This CDR3 comprises 13 residues. The germline CDR1 and CDR2 sequences are SGHTA and FQGNSA. Here the CDR3 DNA reads TGTGCCAGCAGCCCGGAGGGGTTCTCACCCCTCCACTTT. This translates into CASSPEGFSPLHF.

Turning to this clone: The same CDR3 can be traced to other DNA sequences in this sample. The gene calls are TRBV19 and TRBJ2-7; TRBD2 matches at 8 bases. Germline V gene sequence: CDR1 LNHDA, CDR2 SQIVND (reference sequence). The CDR3 has 15 residues. Germline trimming cut 3 bases from V and 0 bases from J; bases unmatched to any gene: 4. CDR3 DNA sequence: TGTGCCAGTAGTATCAGCCTAGCGGGCTCCTACGAGCAGTACTTC. The encoded protein is CASSISLAGSYEQYF. Drawing the rest from reference TRBV19 and TRBJ2-7, the complete variable domain is DGGITQSPKYLFRKEGQNVTLSCEQNLNHDAMYWYRQDPGQGLRLIYYSQIVNDFQKGDIAEGYSVSREKKESFPLTVTSAQKNPTAFYLCASSISLAGSYEQYFGPGTRLTVT.

V gene TRBV4-1 combines with J gene TRBJ2-2; 16 bases fit TRBD2. V was pared by 0 bases and J by 3 bases, with 7 bases of the junction left unmatched. Germline-derived CDR1 and CDR2 are MGHRA and YSYEKL. The CDR3 is made up of 20 amino acids. The CDR3 DNA reads TGCGCCAGCAGCCAAGATCGGGGACTAGCGGGGGGGCCGGACACCGGGGAGCTGTTTTTT. Translation: CASSQDRGLAGGPDTGELFF.

The genes are TRBV19 and TRBJ1-4; 12 bases are shared with TRBD1. The V gene's germline CDR1 is LNHDA and CDR2 SQIVND (reference sequence). Trimming removed 5 bases from V and 2 bases from J; junction bases left unmatched: 6. The CDR3 consists of 17 residues. CDR3 nucleotides: TGTGCCAGTAGTCCCCGGGACAGGGGGCAGACTAATGAAAAACTGTTTTTT. It translates to CASSPRDRGQTNEKLFF. Full variable domain (remainder filled in from reference TRBV19 and TRBJ1-4): DGGITQSPKYLFRKEGQNVTLSCEQNLNHDAMYWYRQDPGQGLRLIYYSQIVNDFQKGDIAEGYSVSREKKESFPLTVTSAQKNPTAFYLCASSPRDRGQTNEKLFFGSGTQLSVL.

V usage is TRBV9 and J usage is TRBJ2-3, with D maybe TRBD2 (6 bases). This CDR3 comprises 12 residues. Germline-derived CDR1 and CDR2 are SGDLS and YYNGEE. With 3 bases removed from V and 11 bases from J, the gap between germline ends came to 13 bases. The CDR3 DNA is TGTGCCAGCAGCGCCTCTAGCGAGAAGCAGTATTTT. Translating it yields CASSASSEKQYF. The entire variable domain, with the rest obtained from reference TRBV9 and TRBJ2-3, is as follows: DSGVTQTPKHLITATGQRVTLRCSPRSGDLSVYWYQQSLDQGLQFLIQYYNGEERAKGNILERFSAQQFPDLHSELNLSSLELGDSALYFCASSASSEKQYFGPGTRLTVL.

V and J are TRBV11-1 and TRBJ1-6; a weak D match, TRBD1 (6 bases). The V end was cut by 6 bases, the J end by 2 bases, with 14 bases between. CDR1 is SGHAT and CDR2 is FQDESV in the germline V gene (reference sequence). The CDR3 covers 16 residues. The CDR3 bases are TGTGCCAGCAGAAAAACAGGGTCGCCCTATAATTCACCCCTCCACTTT. This translates into CASRKTGSPYNSPLHF.

The chain joins TRBV5-6 to TRBJ1-5; TRBD1 might be the D (6 bases). V dropped 1 base and J dropped 6 bases, with 14 bases sitting between them. The CDR3 length is 15 residues. Germline CDR1 is SGHDT and CDR2 is YYEEEE. CDR3 nucleotide sequence: TGTGCCAGCAGCTTGTCGTCCAGGGGTGGTCAGCCCCAGCATTTT. As protein: CASSLSSRGGQPQHF.

The gene calls are TRBV9 and TRBJ2-5; D may be TRBD1 (6 bases). Germline CDR1 reads SGDLS; CDR2 reads YYNGEE. Trimming took off 3 bases at V and 5 bases at J, with 11 bases between the two ends. This CDR3 comprises 13 residues. The CDR3 spells CASSAGVGETQYF. Written as DNA, the CDR3 is TGTGCCAGCAGCGCAGGGGTAGGGGAGACCCAGTACTTC.

The rearrangement joins TRBV19 to TRBJ2-5, with D possibly being TRBD1 (6 bases). Germline V gene data show CDR1 as LNHDA and CDR2 as SQIVND (reference sequence). The ends were cut back, 6 bases at V and 5 bases at J, with 16 bases in the middle. The CDR3 consists of 14 residues. The CDR3 spells CASSRQGQWETQYF. In DNA, the CDR3 is TGTGCCAGTAGCCGCCAGGGACAATGGGAGACCCAGTACTTC. The variable domain in full, with the rest retrieved from reference TRBV19 and TRBJ2-5, is DGGITQSPKYLFRKEGQNVTLSCEQNLNHDAMYWYRQDPGQGLRLIYYSQIVNDFQKGDIAEGYSVSREKKESFPLTVTSAQKNPTAFYLCASSRQGQWETQYFGPGTRLLVL.